This TCR beta chain is drawn from a study of blood T cell repertoires in COVID-19. The CDR3 covers 14 residues. V gave up 5 bases and J gave up 5 bases; unmatched junction bases: 5. Germline V lookup: CDR1 LGHNA, CDR2 YSLEER. As processed by the authors: Counts of nucleated cells, estimated from reference gene primer amplification, were obtained. Only in-frame clones appear in the TCRdb table, and some are missing; sequencing was by immunoSEQ multiplex PCR. V and J calls and clone size are as listed in that table; D and trimming were resolved from the DNA. This table holds roughly 70,000 clones, nearly 90% found once.

This chain connects TRBV4-3 to TRBJ2-3, with 9 bases matching TRBD2. The sequencing sample was made of peripheral blood. This receptor was obtained from a man between 65 and 85 years old with acute or convalescent COVID-19. CDR3 residues: CASSALAGIDTQYF. CDR3 DNA sequence: TGCGCCAGCAGCGCTCTAGCGGGGATAGATACGCAGTATTTT.